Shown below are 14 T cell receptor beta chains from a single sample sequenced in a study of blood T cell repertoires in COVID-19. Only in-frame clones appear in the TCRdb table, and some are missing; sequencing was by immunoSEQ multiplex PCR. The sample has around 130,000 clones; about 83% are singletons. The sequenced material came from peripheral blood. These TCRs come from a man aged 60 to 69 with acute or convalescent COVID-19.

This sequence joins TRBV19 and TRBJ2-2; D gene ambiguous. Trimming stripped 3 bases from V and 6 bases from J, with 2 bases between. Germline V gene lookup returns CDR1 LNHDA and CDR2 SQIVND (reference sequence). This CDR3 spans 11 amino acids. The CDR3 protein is CASSISGELFF. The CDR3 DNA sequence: TGTGCCAGTAGTATCTCCGGGGAGCTGTTTTTT.

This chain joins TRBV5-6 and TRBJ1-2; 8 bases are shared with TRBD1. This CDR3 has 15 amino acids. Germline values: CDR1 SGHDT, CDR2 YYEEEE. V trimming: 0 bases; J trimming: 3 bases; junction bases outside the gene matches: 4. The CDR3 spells CASSLALTGDYGYTF. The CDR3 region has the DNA TGTGCCAGCAGCTTGGCGTTGACAGGGGACTATGGCTACACCTTC.

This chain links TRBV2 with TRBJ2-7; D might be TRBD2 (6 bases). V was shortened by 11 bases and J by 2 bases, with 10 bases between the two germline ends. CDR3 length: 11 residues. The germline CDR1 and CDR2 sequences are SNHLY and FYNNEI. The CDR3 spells CAGGMAYEQYF. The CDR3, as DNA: TGTGCCGGAGGGATGGCCTACGAGCAGTACTTC.

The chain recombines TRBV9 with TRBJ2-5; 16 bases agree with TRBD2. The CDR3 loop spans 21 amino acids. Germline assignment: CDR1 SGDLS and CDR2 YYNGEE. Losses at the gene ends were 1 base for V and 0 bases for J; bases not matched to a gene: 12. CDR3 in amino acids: CASSVTGTSGRAIGNQETQYF. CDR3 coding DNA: TGTGCCAGCAGCGTAACCGGGACTAGCGGGAGGGCCATCGGGAACCAAGAGACCCAGTACTTC.

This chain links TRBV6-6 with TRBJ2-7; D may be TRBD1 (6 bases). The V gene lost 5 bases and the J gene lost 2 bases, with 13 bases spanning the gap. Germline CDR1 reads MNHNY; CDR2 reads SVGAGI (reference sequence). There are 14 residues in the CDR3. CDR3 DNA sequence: TGTGCCAGCAGTCCAGGGGACCCGACCTACGAGCAGTACTTC. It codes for CASSPGDPTYEQYF.

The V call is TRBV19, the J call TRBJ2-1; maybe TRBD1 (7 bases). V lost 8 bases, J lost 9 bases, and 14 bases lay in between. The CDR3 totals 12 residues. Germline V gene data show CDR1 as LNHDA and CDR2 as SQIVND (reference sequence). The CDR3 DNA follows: TGTGCCAGTCGACCAGGGGGGAGTGAGCAGTTCTTC. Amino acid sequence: CASRPGGSEQFF. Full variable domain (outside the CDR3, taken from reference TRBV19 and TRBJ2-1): DGGITQSPKYLFRKEGQNVTLSCEQNLNHDAMYWYRQDPGQGLRLIYYSQIVNDFQKGDIAEGYSVSREKKESFPLTVTSAQKNPTAFYLCASRPGGSEQFFGPGTRLTVL.

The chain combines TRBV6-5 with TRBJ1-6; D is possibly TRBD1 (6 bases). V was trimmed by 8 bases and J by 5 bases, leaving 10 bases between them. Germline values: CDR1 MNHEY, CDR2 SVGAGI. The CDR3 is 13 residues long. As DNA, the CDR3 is TGTGCCAGCGGGACAAACCATAATTCACCCCTCCACTTT. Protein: CASGTNHNSPLHF.

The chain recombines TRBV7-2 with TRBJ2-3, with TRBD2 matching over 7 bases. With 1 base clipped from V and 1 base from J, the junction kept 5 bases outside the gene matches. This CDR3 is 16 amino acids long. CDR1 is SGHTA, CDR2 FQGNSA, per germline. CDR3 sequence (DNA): TGTGCCAGCAGCTTAGACGCGGCGGGAGGCACAGATACGCAGTATTTT. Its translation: CASSLDAAGGTDTQYF.

The CDR3 nucleotides read TGTGCCAGCAGGGCAGAGGAAGAGGAAACTGAAGCTTTCTTT. Translated, it gives CASRAEEEETEAFF. The genes are TRBV28 and TRBJ1-1; D is unresolved. The germline CDR1 and CDR2 sequences are MDHEN and SYDVKM. The CDR3 is made up of 14 amino acids. The germline V and J ends were trimmed by 6 bases and 5 bases, with 16 bases remaining between them. The whole variable domain, filled in from reference TRBV28 and TRBJ1-1, reads DVKVTQSSRYLVKRTGEKVFLECVQDMDHENMFWYRQDPGLGLRLIYFSYDVKMKEKGDIPEGYSVSREKKERFSLILESASTNQTSMYLCASRAEEEETEAFFGQGTRLTVV.

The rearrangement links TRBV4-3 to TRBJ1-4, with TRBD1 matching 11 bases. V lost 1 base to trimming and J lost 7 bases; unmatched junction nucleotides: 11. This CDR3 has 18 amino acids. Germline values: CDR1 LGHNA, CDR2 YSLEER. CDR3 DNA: TGCGCCAGCAGCCAAGGACCTACCGGGACAGGGGGTTTTGAAAAACTGTTTTTT. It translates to CASSQGPTGTGGFEKLFF.

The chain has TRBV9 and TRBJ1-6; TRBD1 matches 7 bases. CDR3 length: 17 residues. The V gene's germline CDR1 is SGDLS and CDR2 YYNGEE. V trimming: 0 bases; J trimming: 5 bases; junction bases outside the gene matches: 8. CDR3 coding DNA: TGTGCCAGCAGCGTAGACCCTAGGGACAGCCATAATTCACCCCTCCACTTT. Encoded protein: CASSVDPRDSHNSPLHF.

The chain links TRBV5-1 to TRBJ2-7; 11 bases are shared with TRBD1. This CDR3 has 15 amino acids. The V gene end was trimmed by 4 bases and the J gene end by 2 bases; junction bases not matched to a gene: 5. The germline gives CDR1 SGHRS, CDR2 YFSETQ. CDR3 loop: CASSVGGQGAYEQYF. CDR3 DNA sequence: TGCGCCAGCAGCGTAGGGGGACAGGGGGCCTACGAGCAGTACTTC. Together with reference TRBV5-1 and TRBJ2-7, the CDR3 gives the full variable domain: KAGVTQTPRYLIKTRGQQVTLSCSPISGHRSVSWYQQTPGQGLQFLFEYFSETQRNKGNFPGRFSGRQFSNSRSEMNVSTLELGDSALYLCASSVGGQGAYEQYFGPGTRLTVT.

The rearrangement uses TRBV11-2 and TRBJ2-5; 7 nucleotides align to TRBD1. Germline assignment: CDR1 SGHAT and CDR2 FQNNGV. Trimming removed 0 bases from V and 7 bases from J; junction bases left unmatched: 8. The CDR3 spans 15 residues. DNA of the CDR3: TGTGCCAGCAGCTTAGAATTAGGGGGCTCGGGGACCCAGTACTTC. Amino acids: CASSLELGGSGTQYF.

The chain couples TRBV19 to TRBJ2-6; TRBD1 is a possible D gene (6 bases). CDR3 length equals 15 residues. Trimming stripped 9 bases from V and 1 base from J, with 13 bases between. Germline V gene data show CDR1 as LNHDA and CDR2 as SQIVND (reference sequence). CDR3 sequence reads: CASGTSPSGANVLTF. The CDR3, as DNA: TGTGCCAGCGGGACATCCCCATCTGGGGCCAACGTCCTGACTTTC.